This TCR beta chain was obtained from a study of T cells in Graves' hyperthyroidism and ophthalmopathy. Study outcomes and limitations: For ophthalmopathy, model prediction preceded onset by a median approximately 6 months.

Template material for amplifying TCR beta CDR3 regions consisted of RNA transcripts. The study used the HTBI primer set for a first-round RT-PCR of the TCR CDR3. TCRdb fed the multiplex PCR reads into MiXCR, producing one record per CDR3 protein. The sample holds hundreds of thousands of distinct CDR3 sequences, 46% seen once. Germline V lookup: CDR1 SQVTM, CDR2 ANQGSEA. The V and J ends lost 8 bases and 8 bases, in that order; junction bases with no gene match: 9. The CDR3 consists of 13 residues. Notes on this clonotype: No antigen is known for it.

Graves' hyperthyroidism was deemed stable absent ophthalmopathy progression within 18 months. Diagnosis rested on symptoms, serum thyroxine and TRAb, thyroid ultrasound, and orbital computed tomography. This TCR was sampled from a woman in her late teens or twenties with Graves' hyperthyroidism. The chain combines TRBV29-1 with TRBJ2-7, with 13 bases fitting TRBD2. What was sequenced was peripheral blood or thyroid tissue (not recorded which). CDR3 protein: CSPWTSGSGKQYF. CDR3 DNA sequence: TGCAGCCCTTGGACTAGCGGGAGTGGTAAGCAGTACTTC.